This T cell receptor (beta chain) was retrieved from a study of molecular identifiers for immune sequencing clone quantification. TCRdb reprocessed the PCR reads with MiXCR, giving one entry per CDR3 protein. The table includes 7,000 to 8,000 distinct CDR3 sequences, 35% detected once. A few counts support this clonotype. Germline V gives CDR1 MNHNY, CDR2 SVGAGI (reference sequence). This CDR3 is 15 amino acids long. V was cut by 2 bases and J by 0 bases, with 8 bases left in between. The sequenced material came from naive CD8+ T cells from blood, with Jurkat cell RNA spiked in. Subset specified: FACS-sorted CD8+CD4-CCR7+CD45RA+ naive T cells. This receptor was obtained from a human donor in good health. Some libraries in this study had Jurkat cell RNA spiked in. This chain links TRBV6-6 with TRBJ1-5, with D possibly matching TRBD1 (6 bases). CDR3 protein: CASSYRTDSNQPQHF. The CDR3, as DNA: TGTGCCAGCAGTTACCGGACAGATAGCAATCAGCCCCAGCATTTT.